The 21 T cell receptor beta chains below come from one sample, sequenced in a study of blood T cells in healthy people across ages. The second PCR ran about 6 to 12 cycles with a sample-barcoded 5' primer and J-beta primers. TCRdb itself ran the 5' RACE reads through MiXCR, one entry per CDR3 protein. The sample includes just over 800,000 distinct CDR3 sequences, around two thirds of them seen just once. Sequenced sample: blood. The receptors were gathered from a young man in good health.

This sequence joins TRBV11-2 and TRBJ2-3; no clear D gene. CDR3 length equals 15 residues. The V gene's germline CDR1 is SGHAT and CDR2 FQNNGV. The ends were cut back, 2 bases at V and 8 bases at J, with 17 bases in the middle. This CDR3 reads CASSLSFRGDGTQYF. The CDR3 DNA reads as TGTGCCAGCAGCTTATCGTTCCGCGGAGATGGTACGCAGTATTTT.

The genes are TRBV4-2 and TRBJ1-6; D is undetermined. The germline CDR1 and CDR2 sequences are LGHNA and YNFKEQ. CDR3 length equals 15 residues. V was cut by 0 bases and J by 2 bases, with 5 bases left in between. CDR3 coding DNA: TGTGCCAGCAGCCAAGATACGGCCTATAATTCACCCCTCCACTTT. It yields the protein CASSQDTAYNSPLHF.

The chain links TRBV20-1 to TRBJ1-2, with D uncertain. The germline V gene encodes CDR1 DFQATT and CDR2 SNEGSKA (reference sequence). The CDR3 sequence is 13 residues long. V lost 7 bases and J 4 bases, leaving 16 bases between the germline ends. CDR3 sequence: CSVSQQLSYGYTF. CDR3 DNA: TGCAGTGTCAGCCAACAGCTTTCCTATGGCTACACCTTC.

The genes are TRBV20-1 and TRBJ2-7; D is perhaps TRBD1 or TRBD2 (5 bases each). The CDR3 is made up of 13 amino acids. Germline-derived CDR1 and CDR2 are DFQATT and SNEGSKA (reference sequence). Deletions cut 6 bases from V and 7 bases from J, with 19 bases between. CDR3 in DNA: TGCAGTGCCCATCTGTGGGGGTCCCGGGAGCAGTACTTC. Amino acids: CSAHLWGSREQYF.

The chain employs TRBV29-1 and TRBJ2-2, with TRBD2 identical over 9 bases. The ends lost 3 bases at V and 4 bases at J; junction bases unmatched: 6. From germline, CDR1 is SQVTM and CDR2 ANQGSEA. The CDR3 spans 15 residues. The CDR3 DNA reads TGCAGCGTTGAGGGGCGGGAGGGCCTCACCGGGGAGCTGTTTTTT. It translates to CSVEGREGLTGELFF.

This clonotype was observed a handful of times. The chain links TRBV29-1 to TRBJ1-2; D possibly corresponds to TRBD1 (6 bases). Germline V gene data show CDR1 as SQVTM and CDR2 as ANQGSEA. CDR3 length: 12 residues. Trimming shortened V by 6 bases and J by 8 bases, and 16 bases separated the two germline ends. CDR3 residues: CSVDWGAGGYTF. The DNA of the CDR3 is TGCAGCGTGGACTGGGGGGCAGGAGGCTACACCTTC.

This chain uses TRBV12-3 or TRBV12-4 with TRBJ1-2; 7 bases are shared with TRBD1. The length of the CDR3 is 13 residues. V lost 6 bases to trimming and J lost 8 bases; unmatched junction nucleotides: 9. CDR3 coding DNA: TGTGCCAGCAGCGGGACAGACCGGGGAGGCTACACCTTC. This encodes CASSGTDRGGYTF.

This chain links TRBV29-1 with TRBJ1-1, with D perhaps TRBD1 (6 bases). V was cut by 6 bases and J by 11 bases, with 16 bases left in between. Germline CDR1 SQVTM, CDR2 ANQGSEA. CDR3 length equals 11 residues. The CDR3 here is CSVWRGGEAFF. DNA of the CDR3: TGCAGCGTCTGGAGAGGGGGTGAGGCTTTCTTT.

The chain is built from TRBV11-1 and TRBJ2-1; D assignment may be TRBD1 or TRBD2 (5 bases each). Germline assignment: CDR1 SGHAT and CDR2 FQDESV (reference sequence). The V and J ends lost 0 bases and 3 bases respectively, with 9 bases between them. The CDR3 is 15 residues long. CDR3 sequence reads: CASSLAQGVYNEQFF. The CDR3 DNA reads as TGTGCCAGCAGCTTAGCCCAGGGAGTCTACAATGAGCAGTTCTTC.

The chain links TRBV14 to TRBJ2-5, with D perhaps being TRBD1 or TRBD2 (5 bases each). Germline lookup yields CDR1 SGHDN and CDR2 FVKESK. Trimming removed 7 bases from V and 11 bases from J, with 23 bases in between. There are 14 residues in the CDR3. CDR3 residues: CASTIGLGRIEQYF. CDR3 sequence (DNA): TGTGCCAGCACCATAGGGTTGGGACGGATTGAGCAGTACTTC.

The count of this clonotype is one. The genes are TRBV10-3 and TRBJ2-2, with a weak D call TRBD2 (6 bases). CDR1 and CDR2 (germline): ENHRY, SYGVKD. Trimming cost V 7 bases and J 7 bases, with 19 bases left between them. This CDR3 has 15 residues. The CDR3: CAIKSGGADFGELFF. The CDR3 region has the DNA TGTGCCATCAAGTCCGGGGGTGCAGATTTCGGGGAGCTGTTTTTT.

The chain recombines TRBV20-1 with TRBJ2-7, with D unresolved. The CDR3 sequence is 12 residues long. The V end lost 0 bases, the J end lost 6 bases, and 9 bases lay between the germline ends. The germline V gene has CDR1 DFQATT and CDR2 SNEGSKA (reference sequence). The CDR3: CSAREGRSEQYF. As DNA, the CDR3 is TGCAGTGCTAGAGAAGGTCGCTCCGAGCAGTACTTC.

V is TRBV5-1 and J is TRBJ2-3; perhaps D is TRBD1 or TRBD2 (5 bases each). The CDR3 totals 14 residues. V was trimmed by 0 bases and J by 6 bases, leaving 11 bases between them. Germline lookup yields CDR1 SGHRS and CDR2 YFSETQ. The CDR3, as DNA: TGCGCCAGCAGCTTGGCCGGGACCTTGGATACGCAGTATTTT. This codes for CASSLAGTLDTQYF.

The chain couples TRBV7-6 to TRBJ2-7; the D is unclear. V lost 1 base and J lost 5, with 12 bases in between. This CDR3 contains 14 residues. Germline lookup yields CDR1 SGHVS and CDR2 FNYEAQ. The CDR3 loop is CASSLVTISDEQYF. The DNA of the CDR3 is TGTGCCAGCAGCTTAGTCACGATATCAGACGAGCAGTACTTC.

V is TRBV28 and J is TRBJ2-3; 10 nucleotides agree with TRBD2. This CDR3 contains 19 residues. The germline V gene encodes CDR1 MDHEN and CDR2 SYDVKM. V shed 4 bases, J shed 5 bases, and the junction held 18 bases outside the gene matches. CDR3 protein: CASSSPWESGGARRDTQYF. The CDR3 DNA follows: TGTGCCAGCAGTTCCCCATGGGAAAGCGGGGGGGCCAGGAGAGATACGCAGTATTTT.

This chain uses TRBV29-1 with TRBJ2-3; 7 nucleotides match TRBD2. The CDR3 is 15 residues long. Germline trimming cut 1 base from V and 4 bases from J; bases unmatched to any gene: 8. The germline gives CDR1 SQVTM, CDR2 ANQGSEA. CDR3 nucleotides: TGCAGCGTTGAAGGACAGCGGGGTAACGCAGATACGCAGTATTTT. This sequence encodes CSVEGQRGNADTQYF.

Written as DNA, the CDR3 is TGTGCCAGCAGTTACGTGAAGGGACAGGCCTACGAGCAGTACTTC. This gives the protein CASSYVKGQAYEQYF. The gene calls are TRBV6-5 and TRBJ2-5, with 8 bases fitting TRBD1. The tail of the sequence fits TRBJ2-7 better, so the J call may be wrong. The CDR3 sequence is 15 residues long. Germline V gene sequence: CDR1 MNHEY, CDR2 SVGAGI.

DNA for the CDR3: TGCAGTGCTAGGGCGACAGGGTCTAGCAATCAGCCCCAGCATTTT. Translating gives CSARATGSSNQPQHF. The chain combines TRBV20-1 with TRBJ1-5; 7 nucleotides agree with TRBD1. The CDR3 length is 15 residues. The ends lost 3 bases at V and 0 bases at J; junction bases unmatched: 5. Germline assignment: CDR1 DFQATT and CDR2 SNEGSKA (reference sequence).

This rearrangement joins TRBV6-5 to TRBJ2-1; D perhaps matches TRBD1 (5 bases). The V end was cut by 2 bases, the J end by 2 bases, with 16 bases between. The CDR3 totals 17 residues. Germline assignment: CDR1 MNHEY and CDR2 SVGAGI. In nucleotides, the CDR3 is TGTGCCAGCAGTTACAATTCATTTCTGGGGCCCTACAATGAGCAGTTCTTC. Translating it yields CASSYNSFLGPYNEQFF.

Written as DNA, the CDR3 is TGCAGCGTTGTAACAGGGAATCGAGAGACCCAGTACTTC. It yields the protein CSVVTGNRETQYF. The gene calls are TRBV29-1 and TRBJ2-5; possible D gene TRBD1, 6 bases. The CDR3 runs 13 residues. CDR1 and CDR2 from the germline V gene are SQVTM and ANQGSEA. V was trimmed by 4 bases and J by 4 bases, leaving 13 bases between them.

This chain links TRBV10-3 with TRBJ1-4, with 8 positions matching TRBD1. V lost 8 bases, J lost 3 bases, and 5 bases stayed unmatched. The CDR3 loop spans 14 amino acids. Germline V gene data show CDR1 as ENHRY and CDR2 as SYGVKD. The CDR3 sequence is CAIGGDRSNEKLFF. CDR3 DNA: TGTGCCATCGGCGGGGACAGGTCTAATGAAAAACTGTTTTTT.